A selection of T cell receptor beta chains follows, all from one sample in a study of cytomegalovirus exposure and HLA in healthy donors. The data were produced by immunoSEQ multiplex PCR, yet TCRdb's version contains in-frame clones alone and is incomplete. The sample contains around 70,000 clones, 60% to 85% of which appear only once. The sequenced sample was PBMCs. The receptors were gathered from a man between 70 and 80 years old in good health and CMV-seronegative. CDR3s include the opening cysteine and the closing phenylalanine or tryptophan. The size field is filled for only some rows; it gives once, few, many or a size class.

clone_size	j_call	v_call	cdr3_aa
.	TRBJ2-3	TRBV5-6	CASSLELAGGTSTDTQYF
.	TRBJ2-7	TRBV4-1	CASSSRTGLNEQYF
.	TRBJ2-3	TRBV2	CASGASMGGSTDTQYF
few	TRBJ1-1	TRBV9	CASSVPQGNTEAFF
.	TRBJ1-1	TRBV19	CASSTRGIGTEAFF
.	TRBJ2-3	TRBV2	CASRRQGGDTQYF
.	TRBJ2-5	TRBV7-9	CASSPGVEASEETQYF
.	TRBJ1-3	TRBV5-1	CASSLGQGAGNTIYF
few	TRBJ1-1	TRBV29-1	CSVDRAMNTEAFF
once	TRBJ2-3	TRBV7-9	CASSLGSGRPTDTQYF
.	TRBJ1-2	TRBV19	CASKMARGYTF
.	TRBJ1-2	TRBV12-5	CASGLEVGGYTF
.	TRBJ2-5	TRBV19	CASSLVTNQETQYF
.	TRBJ2-6	TRBV5-1	CASSLAKQGVSGANVLTF
.	TRBJ1-2	TRBV5-1	CASSLDPGQGRRYTF
.	TRBJ2-2	TRBV7-2	CASSPGGRGQGGELFF
.	TRBJ1-2	TRBV30	CAWSAGGQGYGYTF